This T cell receptor (beta chain) was sequenced for a study of shared clonotypes between healthy human individuals. TCRdb's copy holds only in-frame clones and misses some; the assay was immunoSEQ multiplex PCR. The top ten clones hold 0.11% to 0.15% of a sample with about 2.4 million clones, roughly nine tenths of them seen once. Study-level points and caveats: Across a few donors, naive CD4 shared roughly 5.1%, naive CD8 under 4%, memory CD4 roughly 2.4%, memory CD8 around 0.42%.

As to this clone: Its antigen is undetermined.

V was cut by 0 bases and J by 0 bases, with 9 bases left in between. CDR1 and CDR2 from the germline V gene are SGHDT and YYEEEE. The CDR3 runs 15 residues. This chain joins TRBV5-6 and TRBJ1-1; tentative D call: TRBD1 (5 bases). This clonotype originated in a man between 18 and 29 years old in good health. Input material: naive CD4+ T cells sorted from blood. Subset of the sample: CD45RA+ positively selected. In DNA, the CDR3 is TGTGCCAGCAGCTTGGCCCACAGGATGAACACTGAAGCTTTCTTT. Encoded protein: CASSLAHRMNTEAFF. Full variable domain (missing parts from reference TRBV5-6 and TRBJ1-1): DAGVTQSPTHLIKTRGQQVTLRCSPKSGHDTVSWYQQALGQGPQFIFQYYEEEERQRGNFPDRFSGHQFPNYSSELNVNALLLGDSALYLCASSLAHRMNTEAFFGQGTRLTVV.